Sequencing of this T cell receptor beta chain was carried out in a study of CD8+CD57+ T cells in acquired aplastic anemia. Study information: Across the sorted CD4+ and CD8+ cells, DNA amounts averaged about 3.2 ug.

Genomic DNA acted as the template from which TCR beta VDJ combination and CDR3 sequence profiling were carried out. Each CDR3 protein is one row after TCRdb ran MiXCR on the reads. The table lists about 200,000 distinct CDR3 sequences, roughly 45% of them singletons. CDR1 and CDR2 from the germline V gene are LNHDA and SQIVND (reference sequence). Trimming shortened V by 5 bases and J by 6 bases, and 13 bases separated the two germline ends. The CDR3 has 13 residues. Before being chosen for sequencing, patients had shown CD8+CD57+ cell expansion by flow cytometry. Severe acquired aplastic anemia was present in every patient. Blood came from patients not yet given any therapy. Study results and caveats: There were twenty-nine CD8+ CDR3 sequences that occurred in both patients and controls.

To note about this clonotype: The antigen remains undetermined.

This receptor was obtained from a human donor with aplastic anemia. Sequenced input: sorted CD4+, CD8+, or CD8+CD57+ T cells (not recorded which) from PBMCs. The V call is TRBV19, the J call TRBJ2-5; TRBD1 might be the D (6 bases). CDR3 region: CASSGAGAQTQYF. CDR3 nucleotides: TGTGCCAGTAGTGGGGCAGGGGCGCAGACCCAGTACTTC.